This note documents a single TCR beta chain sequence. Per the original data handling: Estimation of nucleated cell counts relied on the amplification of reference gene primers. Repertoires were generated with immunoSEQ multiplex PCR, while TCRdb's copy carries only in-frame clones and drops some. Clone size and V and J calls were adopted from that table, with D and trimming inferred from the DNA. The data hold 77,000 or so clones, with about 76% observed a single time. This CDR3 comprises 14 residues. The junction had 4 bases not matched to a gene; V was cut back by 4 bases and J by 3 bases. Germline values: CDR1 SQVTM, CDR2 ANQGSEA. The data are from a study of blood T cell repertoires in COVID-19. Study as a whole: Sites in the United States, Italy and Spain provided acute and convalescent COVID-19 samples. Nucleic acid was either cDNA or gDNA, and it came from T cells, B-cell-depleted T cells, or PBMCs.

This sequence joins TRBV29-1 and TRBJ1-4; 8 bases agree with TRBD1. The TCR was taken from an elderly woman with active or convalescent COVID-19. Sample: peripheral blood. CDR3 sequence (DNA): TGCAGCGTTGTTGAGGACAGGGCTAATGAAAAACTGTTTTTT. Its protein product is CSVVEDRANEKLFF.